The 27 T cell receptor beta chains below come from one sample, sequenced in a study of identical twins. TCRdb re-analysed the 5' RACE reads in MiXCR, keeping a single row per CDR3 protein. The sample lists roughly 240,000 distinct CDR3 sequences; about 7.5% were seen once. The data were also submitted as part of a second study, on yellow fever vaccine responses in identical twins.

Sequenced material: CD8+ T cells sorted from blood. The receptors were sampled from a woman aged 18-29 years in good health.

In its sample, this clonotype was seen a few times. The chain couples TRBV12-5 to TRBJ2-7; 8 nucleotides agree with TRBD2. This CDR3 is built from 15 residues. The germline gives CDR1 LGHNT, CDR2 FRNRAP. Unmatched junction bases numbered 7, after V lost 5 bases and J lost 1 base. CDR3 sequence (DNA): TGTGCTAGTGGTGCCGAACTAGCGGCGTCCTACGAGCAGTACTTC. This encodes CASGAELAASYEQYF.

The chain combines TRBV7-9 with TRBJ2-1, with 7 bases fitting TRBD1. In germline, CDR1 is SEHNR, CDR2 FQNEAQ (reference sequence). The CDR3 runs 15 residues. J was trimmed by 8 bases and V by 3 bases; bases with no gene match: 10. CDR3 DNA: TGTGCCAGCAGCTTGTCGAGACAGGGTGGCCATGAGCAGTTCTTC. The encoded protein is CASSLSRQGGHEQFF.

This clonotype was recorded a few times. The chain couples TRBV29-1 to TRBJ1-1; 7 bases line up with TRBD1. J lost 1 base, V lost 7 bases, and 6 bases had no gene match. Germline lookup yields CDR1 SQVTM and CDR2 ANQGSEA. The CDR3 extends over 13 amino acids. This CDR3 reads CSARQGGNTEAFF. CDR3 bases: TGCAGCGCCAGACAGGGCGGGAACACTGAAGCTTTCTTT.

This clonotype was recorded a few times. The rearrangement uses TRBV20-1 and TRBJ2-1; D remains ambiguous. CDR3 size: 17 residues. CDR1 is DFQATT and CDR2 is SNEGSKA in the germline V gene (reference sequence). Trimming took off 2 bases at V and 8 bases at J, with 25 bases between the two ends. CDR3 protein: CSARSTGPNTFSYEQFF. CDR3 nucleotide sequence: TGCAGTGCTAGATCGACCGGACCAAATACGTTCAGCTATGAGCAGTTCTTC.

In this sample, this clonotype turned up a few times. J is TRBJ2-3 and V is TRBV7-3; D assignment may be TRBD1 or TRBD2 (6 bases each). Deletions cut 6 bases from V and 4 bases from J, with 8 bases between. CDR3 size: 12 residues. From germline, CDR1 is SGHTA and CDR2 FQGTGA. Here the CDR3 DNA reads TGTGCCAGCAGTAGGGGGGCAGATACGCAGTATTTT. Its protein product is CASSRGADTQYF. Using reference TRBV7-3 and TRBJ2-3 for the parts outside the CDR3, the full variable domain is GAGVSQTPSNKVTEKGKYVELRCDPISGHTALYWYRQSLGQGPEFLIYFQGTGAADDSGLPNDRFFAVRPEGSVSTLKIQRTERGDSAVYLCASSRGADTQYFGPGTRLTVL.

This clonotype was detected only a few times. This rearrangement joins TRBV27 to TRBJ2-3, with D possibly TRBD2 on 6 matching bases. Trimming left V 3 bases short and J 0 bases short, with 19 bases between. Germline CDR1 is MNHEY and CDR2 is SMNVEV (reference sequence). There are 18 residues in the CDR3. DNA of the CDR3: TGTGCCAGCAGTTTTCTAATAGCGGAGATGACTAGCACAGATACGCAGTATTTT. It yields the protein CASSFLIAEMTSTDTQYF.

This clonotype was picked up a small number of times. DNA of the CDR3: TGTGCCAGCAGCAGCCGGGACTGGACGAACACCGGGGAGCTGTTTTTT. As protein: CASSSRDWTNTGELFF. The chain employs TRBV7-9 and TRBJ2-2; D possibly corresponds to TRBD2 (6 bases). The CDR3 has 16 amino acids. The germline V gene has CDR1 SEHNR and CDR2 FQNEAQ (reference sequence). V lost 5 bases, J lost 0 bases, and 13 bases lay in between.

The chain uses TRBV27 and TRBJ1-6, with TRBD1 matching over 8 bases. Germline CDR1 and CDR2: MNHEY and SMNVEV (reference sequence). The V segment lost 4 bases and the J segment 9 bases; nucleotides outside the gene matches: 8. The CDR3 is 15 residues long. For the CDR3, the DNA is TGTGCCAGCAGTTCTCTGGACAGGGTATCTTCACCCCTCCACTTT. It encodes CASSSLDRVSSPLHF.

This chain connects TRBV6-5 to TRBJ2-7; 7 bases line up with TRBD1. Germline-derived CDR1 and CDR2 are MNHEY and SVGAGI. The CDR3 consists of 15 residues. Trimming at V came to 4 bases and at J to 3 bases, leaving 9 bases not matched to a gene. CDR3 loop: CASSFTSGTDYEQYF. In DNA form, the CDR3 reads TGTGCCAGCAGTTTCACCTCCGGGACAGACTACGAGCAGTACTTC.

The table lists this clonotype with a few counts. V usage is TRBV9 and J usage is TRBJ1-1; no firm D call. V was clipped by 0 bases and J by 0 bases, with 9 bases between them. CDR1 is SGDLS and CDR2 is YYNGEE in the germline V gene. This CDR3 comprises 15 residues. CDR3 loop: CASSVEVGMNTEAFF. DNA for the CDR3: TGTGCCAGCAGCGTAGAAGTGGGGATGAACACTGAAGCTTTCTTT.

In this sample, this clonotype turned up a few times. The chain carries TRBV7-9 and TRBJ2-5; D ambiguous. V lost 6 bases and J 2 bases, leaving 19 bases between the germline ends. There are 16 residues in the CDR3. Germline CDR1 and CDR2: SEHNR and FQNEAQ (reference sequence). The CDR3 here is CASSPTGGLGQETQYF. The CDR3 coding sequence is TGTGCCAGCAGTCCCACGGGTGGGTTGGGACAAGAGACCCAGTACTTC.

The chain links TRBV7-8 to TRBJ1-3; D possibly corresponds to TRBD1 (6 bases). CDR1 and CDR2 (germline): SGHVS, FQNEAQ. The CDR3 sequence is 17 residues long. With 2 bases removed from V and 0 bases from J, the gap between germline ends came to 14 bases. Written as DNA, the CDR3 is TGTGCCAGCAGCTTATCAGGACAGCGAAGCTCTGGAAACACCATATATTTT. Its protein product is CASSLSGQRSSGNTIYF.

This clonotype occurred many times. The chain is built from TRBV12-3 or TRBV12-4 and TRBJ1-1; D remains unclear. The CDR3 spans 13 residues. The V gene lost 10 bases and the J gene lost 1 base, with 13 bases spanning the gap. CDR3 sequence reads: CAIQMVPNTEAFF. DNA of the CDR3: TGTGCCATCCAAATGGTACCGAACACTGAAGCTTTCTTT.

This clonotype was found a few times. The chain uses TRBV5-1 and TRBJ2-2; TRBD1 aligns across 7 bases. The V and J ends lost 0 bases and 3 bases, in that order; junction bases with no gene match: 2. The CDR3 spans 15 residues. Germline values: CDR1 SGHRS, CDR2 YFSETQ. The CDR3 nucleotides read TGCGCCAGCAGCTTGGCAAGGGGGCACACCGGGGAGCTGTTTTTT. It encodes CASSLARGHTGELFF.

This clonotype has a count of ten or more. V is TRBV12-3 or TRBV12-4 and J is TRBJ1-2; D call uncertain. Trimming pared 1 base from V and 6 bases from J, leaving 9 bases between. CDR3 size: 13 residues. CDR3: CASSLVWGNGYTF. DNA of the CDR3: TGTGCCAGCAGTTTAGTATGGGGAAATGGCTACACCTTC.

This clonotype has ten or more counts. The chain uses TRBV7-6 and TRBJ2-6; the D is unclear. The germline gives CDR1 SGHVS, CDR2 FNYEAQ. With 1 base removed from V and 0 bases from J, the gap between germline ends came to 4 bases. The length of the CDR3 is 15 residues. This CDR3 is CASSLGVSGANVLTF. The DNA for the CDR3 is TGTGCCAGCAGCTTAGGGGTCTCTGGGGCCAACGTCCTGACTTTC.

Only a few counts were recorded for this clonotype. This sequence joins TRBV14 and TRBJ2-2; D unresolved. Germline V gene sequence: CDR1 SGHDN, CDR2 FVKESK. V was shortened by 3 bases and J by 0 bases, with 11 bases between the two germline ends. The CDR3 consists of 16 residues. The DNA of the CDR3 is TGTGCCAGCAGCCACTATGGTCTCACGAACACCGGGGAGCTGTTTTTT. Translation: CASSHYGLTNTGELFF.

At least ten counts were recorded for this clonotype. The rearrangement joins TRBV14 to TRBJ2-3; 13 bases line up with TRBD2. V shed 0 bases, J shed 1 base, and the junction held 1 base outside the gene matches. The CDR3 has 17 amino acids. The germline V gene has CDR1 SGHDN and CDR2 FVKESK. The CDR3 reads CASSQEGLAGRTDTQYF. The CDR3 DNA is TGTGCCAGCAGCCAAGAGGGACTAGCGGGACGCACAGATACGCAGTATTTT. The complete variable domain, with remaining parts taken from reference TRBV14 and TRBJ2-3, reads EAGVTQFPSHSVIEKGQTVTLRCDPISGHDNLYWYRRVMGKEIKFLLHFVKESKQDESGMPNNRFLAERTGGTYSTLKVQPAELEDSGVYFCASSQEGLAGRTDTQYFGPGTRLTVL.

The table lists this clonotype with a few counts. The V gene is TRBV5-1, the J gene TRBJ2-7; TRBD2 matches 9 bases. Germline V gives CDR1 SGHRS, CDR2 YFSETQ. V trimming: 0 bases; J trimming: 4 bases; junction bases outside the gene matches: 5. The CDR3 loop spans 15 amino acids. The DNA of the CDR3 is TGCGCCAGCAGCTTGGGGCGGGAGGGCCCGTACGAGCAGTACTTC. The encoded protein is CASSLGREGPYEQYF.

This clonotype was seen more than once but under ten times. This rearrangement joins TRBV7-9 to TRBJ1-1; D gene ambiguous. Trimming left V 1 base short and J 4 bases short, with 13 bases between. The CDR3 totals 15 residues. Looked up from germline, CDR1 is SEHNR and CDR2 is FQNEAQ (reference sequence). CDR3 protein: CASSLVAGRTTEAFF. CDR3 coding DNA: TGTGCCAGCAGCTTAGTTGCCGGTCGGACCACTGAAGCTTTCTTT.

This clonotype was counted only a few times. The genes are TRBV2 and TRBJ2-2; D is perhaps TRBD1 (6 bases). The CDR3 is 17 residues long. The V and J ends lost 2 bases and 1 base respectively, with 14 bases between them. Germline CDR1 is SNHLY and CDR2 is FYNNEI. CDR3 protein: CASSETWTAKNTGELFF. The CDR3 DNA is TGTGCCAGCAGTGAAACTTGGACAGCGAAGAACACCGGGGAGCTGTTTTTT.

This clonotype has just a few counts. V gene TRBV5-1 combines with J gene TRBJ2-1, with D perhaps matching TRBD1 or TRBD2 (5 bases each). Trimming stripped 2 bases from V and 6 bases from J, with 15 bases between. CDR3 size: 15 residues. Per the germline V gene, CDR1 is SGHRS and CDR2 is YFSETQ. CDR3 in amino acids: CASSFDTGLRNEQFF. CDR3 coding DNA: TGCGCCAGCAGCTTCGATACGGGGCTCCGCAATGAGCAGTTCTTC.

The chain couples TRBV5-1 to TRBJ2-1, with unresolved D. V was cut by 3 bases and J by 5 bases, with 12 bases left in between. The CDR3 has 14 residues. Germline V gene data show CDR1 as SGHRS and CDR2 as YFSETQ. As DNA, the CDR3 is TGCGCCAGCAGCTCTACCTGGGCCCACAATGAGCAGTTCTTC. Amino acid sequence: CASSSTWAHNEQFF.

This clonotype appeared many times. The rearrangement links TRBV7-2 to TRBJ1-2, with D maybe TRBD1 (5 bases). The V gene's germline CDR1 is SGHTA and CDR2 FQGNSA. V gave up 5 bases and J gave up 4 bases, with 20 bases separating them. This CDR3 contains 16 residues. CDR3 protein: CASSPEGRQPIYGYTF. Written as DNA, the CDR3 is TGTGCCAGCAGCCCTGAGGGGCGACAGCCCATCTATGGCTACACCTTC. The variable domain in full, with the rest retrieved from reference TRBV7-2 and TRBJ1-2, is GAGVSQSPSNKVTEKGKDVELRCDPISGHTALYWYRQSLGQGLEFLIYFQGNSAPDKSGLPSDRFSAERTGGSVSTLTIQRTQQEDSAVYLCASSPEGRQPIYGYTFGSGTRLTVV.

The rearrangement uses TRBV5-5 and TRBJ2-1; D is ambiguous. The CDR3 consists of 15 residues. Between the trimmed V and J ends, which lost 0 bases and 2 bases, there was a span of 9 bases. CDR1 and CDR2 from the germline V gene are SGHKS and YYEKEE (reference sequence). CDR3: CASSLAAETYNEQFF. CDR3 nucleotides: TGTGCCAGCAGCTTGGCTGCAGAAACCTACAATGAGCAGTTCTTC.

In this sample, this clonotype turned up many times. The rearrangement uses TRBV9 and TRBJ2-2, with a possible D match to TRBD2 (5 bases). Germline-derived CDR1 and CDR2 are SGDLS and YYNGEE. The CDR3 runs to 19 residues. Trimming cost V 2 bases and J 2 bases, with 22 bases left between them. CDR3 DNA sequence: TGTGCCAGCAGCGTTGACCTCGGGGTAGAAGTGTCAAACACCGGGGAGCTGTTTTTT. Translated: CASSVDLGVEVSNTGELFF. Full variable domain (remainder filled in from reference TRBV9 and TRBJ2-2): DSGVTQTPKHLITATGQRVTLRCSPRSGDLSVYWYQQSLDQGLQFLIQYYNGEERAKGNILERFSAQQFPDLHSELNLSSLELGDSALYFCASSVDLGVEVSNTGELFFGEGSRLTVL.

This clonotype was seen at least ten times. The chain uses TRBV4-1 and TRBJ1-4; 10 nucleotides match TRBD1. Germline trimming cut 1 base from V and 8 bases from J; bases unmatched to any gene: 4. There are 15 residues in the CDR3. Germline-derived CDR1 and CDR2 are MGHRA and YSYEKL. In DNA, the CDR3 is TGCGCCAGCAGCCAAGTGGACAGGGGGAACGAAAAACTGTTTTTT. Its translation: CASSQVDRGNEKLFF.